The 2 T cell receptor beta chains below all came from one sample that was sequenced in a study of T cells in severe cutaneous drug reactions. Sequenced patients had Stevens-Johnson syndrome or toxic epidermal necrolysis caused by carbamazepine. The iRepertoire multiplex PCR system with TCR subtype-specific primers built both bulk and single-cell libraries. TCRdb reprocessed the multiplex PCR reads; each CDR3 protein has one entry and no DNA is given. The data include tens of thousands of distinct CDR3 sequences; the top ten clones carry 6.5% to 8%. Specimen: PBMCs. Source of these receptors: a human donor with toxic epidermal necrolysis, a severe cutaneous drug reaction.

This chain connects TRBV27 to TRBJ2-7; TCRdb's D call, TRBD1, is unchecked because there is no DNA. The CDR3 length is 14 residues. Germline assignment: CDR1 MNHEY and CDR2 SMNVEV (reference sequence). CDR3 residues: CASSRQGETYEQYF.

The genes are TRBV7-2 and TRBJ1-3. Germline CDR1 and CDR2: SGHTA and FQGNSA. CDR3 length: 15 residues. CDR3 sequence reads: CASSLGSTSGNTIYF. Drawing the rest from reference TRBV7-2 and TRBJ1-3, the complete variable domain is GAGVSQSPSNKVTEKGKDVELRCDPISGHTALYWYRQSLGQGLEFLIYFQGNSAPDKSGLPSDRFSAERTGGSVSTLTIQRTQQEDSAVYLCASSLGSTSGNTIYFGEGSWLTVV.